This TCR beta chain derives from a study of neurological immune-mediated disorders. This clonotype was seen many times. Its antigen is unidentified. Unsorted libraries were generated from 2 million PBMCs held at -80 degrees C. The V segment lost 5 bases and the J segment 0 bases; nucleotides outside the gene matches: 11. This CDR3 contains 18 residues. Germline V CDR1 and CDR2: MNHEY, SMNVEV (reference sequence). Findings and limits, study-wide: The greatest TCR clonal expansion occurred in HTLV-1-associated myelopathy and the least in multiple sclerosis, which fell below healthy controls.

TCRdb recomputed calls from the 5' RACE reads with MiXCR, one row per CDR3 protein. The top ten clones hold 1.7% of a sample with about 80,000 distinct CDR3 sequences, approximately 10% of them seen once. The receptor was isolated from a man in his fifties or sixties in good health. The rearrangement joins TRBV27 to TRBJ1-5, with 9 bases lining up with TRBD1. Specimen: PBMCs. CDR3 amino acids: CASSPGTGKGYSNQPQHF. As DNA, the CDR3 is TGTGCCAGCAGTCCTGGGACAGGGAAGGGGTATAGCAATCAGCCCCAGCATTTT.